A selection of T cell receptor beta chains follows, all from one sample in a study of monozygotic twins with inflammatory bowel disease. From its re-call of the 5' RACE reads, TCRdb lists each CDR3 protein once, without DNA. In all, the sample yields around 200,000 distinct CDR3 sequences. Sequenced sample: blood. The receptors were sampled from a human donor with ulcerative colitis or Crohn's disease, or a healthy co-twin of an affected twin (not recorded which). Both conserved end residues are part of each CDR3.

CDR3aa: CSVEDQREQYF; j_gene: TRBJ2-7; v_gene: TRBV29-1
CDR3aa: CASSFGHRGHNYGYTF; j_gene: TRBJ1-2; v_gene: TRBV7-9
CDR3aa: CASSRDRSNTGELFF; j_gene: TRBJ2-2; v_gene: TRBV12-3/TRBV12-4
CDR3aa: CSARIPGQGGTEAFF; j_gene: TRBJ1-1; v_gene: TRBV20-1
CDR3aa: CAISAAQEETQYF; j_gene: TRBJ2-5; v_gene: TRBV10-3
CDR3aa: CASSLGLDNSYEQYF; j_gene: TRBJ2-7; v_gene: TRBV5-5
CDR3aa: CASSQLLNYGYTF; j_gene: TRBJ1-2; v_gene: TRBV5-1
CDR3aa: CSAKSGGAFNEQFF; j_gene: TRBJ2-1; v_gene: TRBV20-1
CDR3aa: CASSLASGVGEQFF; j_gene: TRBJ2-1; v_gene: TRBV12-3/TRBV12-4
CDR3aa: CASSYEGRSGNTIYF; j_gene: TRBJ1-3; v_gene: TRBV6-5
CDR3aa: CASSFEGITYEQYF; j_gene: TRBJ2-7; v_gene: TRBV12-3/TRBV12-4
CDR3aa: CASSPQGWTGELFF; j_gene: TRBJ2-2; v_gene: TRBV7-9
CDR3aa: CASSRPAGAKAGAQHF; j_gene: TRBJ1-5; v_gene: TRBV6-1
CDR3aa: CASSLNRPNTGELFF; j_gene: TRBJ2-2; v_gene: TRBV5-4
CDR3aa: CASSSWTSSYTF; j_gene: TRBJ1-2; v_gene: TRBV12-3/TRBV12-4
CDR3aa: CASSRLVGGTDTQYF; j_gene: TRBJ2-3; v_gene: TRBV7-9
CDR3aa: CASSLGQGEEKLFF; j_gene: TRBJ1-4; v_gene: TRBV3-1
CDR3aa: CASSVTLSYEQYF; j_gene: TRBJ2-7; v_gene: TRBV27
CDR3aa: CASSLAPQGREFF; j_gene: TRBJ2-1; v_gene: TRBV12-3/TRBV12-4
CDR3aa: CASSYEFGQPQHF; j_gene: TRBJ1-5; v_gene: TRBV6-5
CDR3aa: CASSFGTGMETQYF; j_gene: TRBJ2-5; v_gene: TRBV5-1
CDR3aa: CASSSGGSPNYEQFF; j_gene: TRBJ2-1; v_gene: TRBV2
CDR3aa: CASSQPPGYEQYF; j_gene: TRBJ2-7; v_gene: TRBV3-1
CDR3aa: CASSFSTTYEQYF; j_gene: TRBJ2-7; v_gene: TRBV5-1
CDR3aa: CASRETSWAEAFF; j_gene: TRBJ1-1; v_gene: TRBV19